The 4 T cell receptor beta chains below come from one sample, sequenced in a study of beta chain features in type 1 diabetes. Investigators reverse transcribed all isolated RNA, so they sequenced expressed TCRB transcripts. Profiling relied on immunoSEQ multiplex PCR, and the TCRdb table lists in-frame clones only, not all of them. The table lists hundreds of thousands of clones, roughly a sixth of them singletons. The source material was naive CD4+ T cells from blood. The receptors here all came from a woman between 18 and 29 years old in good health.

The chain couples TRBV7-2 to TRBJ2-3; the match to TRBD2 covers 8 bases. The CDR3 consists of 17 residues. The germline gives CDR1 SGHTA, CDR2 FQGNSA. J lost 0 bases, V lost 4 bases, and 9 bases had no gene match. The CDR3 DNA sequence: TGTGCCAGCAGCTCCGGGGCTGCTAGCGGGAGCACAGATACGCAGTATTTT. Its translation is CASSSGAASGSTDTQYF.

The V gene is TRBV4-3, the J gene TRBJ2-1; TRBD2 agrees at 11 bases. The germline V gene encodes CDR1 LGHNA and CDR2 YSLEER. V shed 2 bases, J shed 4 bases, and the junction held 10 bases outside the gene matches. This CDR3 has 18 amino acids. The CDR3 loop reads CASSQNVLAGGQYNEQFF. Here the CDR3 DNA reads TGCGCCAGCAGCCAAAACGTGCTAGCGGGAGGACAATACAATGAGCAGTTCTTC.

This clone has only a few counts. The chain links TRBV5-1 to TRBJ2-3; D gene ambiguous. The CDR3 spans 15 residues. V was shortened by 2 bases and J by 0 bases, with 10 bases between the two germline ends. Germline V gene sequence: CDR1 SGHRS, CDR2 YFSETQ. As DNA, the CDR3 is TGCGCCAGCAGCTTTCAACCGGCTAGCACAGATACGCAGTATTTT. This encodes CASSFQPASTDTQYF.

V and J are TRBV4-3 and TRBJ2-5; TRBD1 matches 7 bases. Germline CDR1 LGHNA, CDR2 YSLEER. The trim removed 3 bases at V and 2 bases at J, leaving 3 bases unmatched. CDR3 length equals 14 residues. The CDR3 DNA sequence: TGCGCCAGCAGCCAGGGACAGAGACAAGAGACCCAGTACTTC. Encoded protein: CASSQGQRQETQYF.